Presented here are 24 T cell receptor beta chains from one specimen sequenced in a study of blood T cell repertoires in COVID-19. The assay was immunoSEQ multiplex PCR, and TCRdb's table has in-frame clones only and misses some. In the table there are roughly 230,000 clones, approximately 81% of which are singletons. Sequenced sample: peripheral blood. The receptors shown here come from a woman aged 80 or older with acute or convalescent COVID-19.

The chain carries TRBV6-5 and TRBJ2-1; TRBD2 matches at 14 bases. Germline loops: CDR1 MNHEY, CDR2 SVGAGI. The junction had 5 bases not matched to a gene; V was cut back by 7 bases and J by 9 bases. The CDR3 consists of 14 residues. In DNA, the CDR3 is TGTGCCAGCATAGGACTAGCGGGGGGTGGTGAGCAGTTCTTC. Residues: CASIGLAGGGEQFF.

The chain couples TRBV5-4 to TRBJ1-2; D may be TRBD1 (5 bases). Germline V CDR1 and CDR2: SGHNT, YYREEE (reference sequence). CDR3 length: 12 amino acids. The V and J ends lost 2 bases and 4 bases respectively, with 6 bases between them. Here the CDR3 DNA reads TGTGCCAGCAGCTTCGACAGCTATGGCTACACCTTC. It codes for CASSFDSYGYTF.

CDR3 nucleotide sequence: TGTGCCAGTAGTATACTGGGACAGGGCACCGGGGAGCTGTTTTTT. Encoded protein: CASSILGQGTGELFF. The rearrangement links TRBV19 to TRBJ2-2; 9 nucleotides agree with TRBD1. The ends lost 2 bases at V and 4 bases at J; junction bases unmatched: 2. This CDR3 is 15 amino acids long. Germline V gene sequence: CDR1 LNHDA, CDR2 SQIVND (reference sequence).

This sequence joins TRBV10-3 and TRBJ1-5, with D maybe TRBD1 (5 bases). Trimming took 10 bases from V and 4 from J, leaving 23 bases between them. This CDR3 spans 16 amino acids. Germline V gene data show CDR1 as ENHRY and CDR2 as SYGVKD. The DNA of the CDR3 is TGTGCCACTAAAGGCTGGGGGGGGGTGGAAAATCAGCCCCAGCATTTT. Protein: CATKGWGGVENQPQHF.

The V call is TRBV5-6, the J call TRBJ1-1, with D maybe TRBD1 (5 bases). CDR1 SGHDT and CDR2 YYEEEE come from the germline V gene. Trimming shortened V by 0 bases and J by 9 bases, and 12 bases separated the two germline ends. The CDR3 is 13 residues long. DNA for the CDR3: TGTGCCAGCAGCTTGGGACGGGGGTCTCAAGCTTTCTTT. Protein product: CASSLGRGSQAFF. Drawing the rest from reference TRBV5-6 and TRBJ1-1, the complete variable domain is DAGVTQSPTHLIKTRGQQVTLRCSPKSGHDTVSWYQQALGQGPQFIFQYYEEEERQRGNFPDRFSGHQFPNYSSELNVNALLLGDSALYLCASSLGRGSQAFFGQGTRLTVV.

With respect to this clone: The junction departs from the called germline gene at one end, perhaps through a read error. The genes are TRBV6-1 and TRBJ1-1; D perhaps matches TRBD1 (5 bases). Germline V gene data show CDR1 as MNHNS and CDR2 as SASEGT. The CDR3 sequence is 12 residues long. The CDR3 sequence is CASGDQGTEAFF. CDR3 in DNA: TGTGCCAGCGGTGACCAGGGAACTGAAGCTTTCTTT.

This chain joins TRBV7-2 and TRBJ2-7, with 7 bases fitting TRBD1. Losses at the gene ends were 5 bases for V and 7 bases for J; bases not matched to a gene: 11. Germline loops: CDR1 SGHTA, CDR2 FQGNSA. The CDR3 sequence is 14 residues long. The CDR3 here is CASSQGDRTTEQYF. The CDR3 DNA is TGTGCCAGCAGCCAGGGGGACCGAACAACGGAGCAGTACTTC.

The V gene is TRBV5-4, the J gene TRBJ2-3; 10 nucleotides agree with TRBD2. V was clipped by 4 bases and J by 4 bases; unmatched bases: 3. CDR3 length: 14 residues. Germline lookup yields CDR1 SGHNT and CDR2 YYREEE (reference sequence). The CDR3 here is CASSEGLASDTQYF. DNA of the CDR3: TGTGCCAGCAGCGAGGGACTAGCGTCAGATACGCAGTATTTT.

The rearrangement uses TRBV5-1 and TRBJ2-2; 8 bases align to TRBD1. Trimming at V came to 3 bases and at J to 5 bases, leaving 9 bases not matched to a gene. This CDR3 has 16 amino acids. CDR1 is SGHRS and CDR2 is YFSETQ in the germline V gene. The CDR3 DNA reads as TGCGCCAGCAGCTATGACAGGGGTCCGGGGACCGGGGAGCTGTTTTTT. Protein sequence: CASSYDRGPGTGELFF.

This sequence joins TRBV19 and TRBJ1-1; the match to TRBD1 covers 9 bases. Losses at the gene ends were 6 bases for V and 1 base for J; bases not matched to a gene: 12. Germline V gives CDR1 LNHDA, CDR2 SQIVND (reference sequence). The CDR3 is made up of 17 amino acids. CDR3 amino acids: CASRTKGTGGSNTEAFF. CDR3 in DNA: TGTGCCAGTAGGACGAAAGGTACAGGGGGCTCGAACACTGAAGCTTTCTTT.

This chain links TRBV9 with TRBJ1-6; 11 positions match TRBD1. The CDR3 length is 16 residues. The junction had 6 bases not matched to a gene; V was cut back by 4 bases and J by 6 bases. Germline CDR1 and CDR2: SGDLS and YYNGEE. The CDR3, as DNA: TGTGCCAGCAGCCTCTGGGGGACAGGGGGTAATTCACCCCTCCACTTT. Residues: CASSLWGTGGNSPLHF.

V gene TRBV9 combines with J gene TRBJ2-3; D gene uncertain. There are 15 residues in the CDR3. Germline CDR1 SGDLS, CDR2 YYNGEE. V was shortened by 4 bases and J by 0 bases, with 12 bases between the two germline ends. CDR3 loop: CASSPQPVSTDTQYF. The CDR3, as DNA: TGTGCCAGCAGCCCGCAACCAGTAAGCACAGATACGCAGTATTTT.

The J gene is TRBJ2-1, the V gene TRBV5-1, with 11 nucleotides matching TRBD2. The CDR3 is made up of 18 amino acids. V was pared by 6 bases and J by 5 bases, with 16 bases of the junction left unmatched. The germline CDR1 and CDR2 sequences are SGHRS and YFSETQ. Here the CDR3 reads CASTSFPPSGGRNNEQFF. In DNA, the CDR3 is TGCGCCAGCACCTCATTCCCCCCTAGCGGGGGGAGGAACAATGAGCAGTTCTTC.

The rearrangement uses TRBV5-1 and TRBJ2-5; TRBD2 agrees at 12 bases. The V gene end was trimmed by 4 bases and the J gene end by 2 bases; junction bases not matched to a gene: 6. Germline CDR1 is SGHRS and CDR2 is YFSETQ. CDR3 length: 16 amino acids. CDR3 in DNA: TGCGCCAGCAGCCGGGGACTAGCGGGTATACAAGAGACCCAGTACTTC. Translated: CASSRGLAGIQETQYF.

This chain joins TRBV7-8 and TRBJ1-5; D is unresolved. In germline, CDR1 is SGHVS, CDR2 FQNEAQ. The CDR3 is made up of 13 amino acids. V was cut by 4 bases and J by 3 bases, with 7 bases left in between. This chain's CDR3 is CASSSTSNQPQHF. The CDR3 DNA reads as TGTGCCAGCAGCTCCACTTCCAATCAGCCCCAGCATTTT.

V is TRBV4-1 and J is TRBJ2-1, with D hard to call. V dropped 4 bases and J dropped 5 bases, with 6 bases sitting between them. This CDR3 comprises 12 residues. Germline lookup yields CDR1 MGHRA and CDR2 YSYEKL. The CDR3 here is CASSPLNNEQFF. CDR3 DNA sequence: TGCGCCAGCAGCCCACTTAACAATGAGCAGTTCTTC.

This clone was found once. The CDR3 spells CASSLGGLARNTGELFF. In DNA form, the CDR3 reads TGTGCCAGCAGCTTGGGCGGACTAGCCAGGAACACCGGGGAGCTGTTTTTT. The chain has TRBV5-4 and TRBJ2-2; 8 nucleotides line up with TRBD2. This CDR3 has 17 amino acids. CDR1 is SGHNT and CDR2 is YYREEE in the germline V gene (reference sequence). V lost 0 bases, J lost 1 base, and 5 bases stayed unmatched.

The rearrangement links TRBV5-1 to TRBJ2-5, with no clear D. The CDR3 has 15 residues. Germline lookup yields CDR1 SGHRS and CDR2 YFSETQ. V was pared by 6 bases and J by 1 base, with 16 bases between. CDR3 region: CASTQERLPQETQYF. DNA of the CDR3: TGCGCCAGCACCCAAGAGAGGCTACCCCAAGAGACCCAGTACTTC. Drawing the rest from reference TRBV5-1 and TRBJ2-5, the complete variable domain is KAGVTQTPRYLIKTRGQQVTLSCSPISGHRSVSWYQQTPGQGLQFLFEYFSETQRNKGNFPGRFSGRQFSNSRSEMNVSTLELGDSALYLCASTQERLPQETQYFGPGTRLLVL.

The chain carries TRBV5-1 and TRBJ1-1; TRBD1 agrees at 7 bases. Germline V gives CDR1 SGHRS, CDR2 YFSETQ. This CDR3 region has 14 residues. Germline trimming cut 4 bases from V and 1 base from J; bases unmatched to any gene: 4. The CDR3 protein is CASSLGQPNTEAFF. The CDR3 coding sequence is TGCGCCAGCAGCCTGGGACAGCCGAACACTGAAGCTTTCTTT.

The chain couples TRBV7-9 to TRBJ2-1, with TRBD2 as a possible D gene (5 bases). There are 12 residues in the CDR3. V lost 3 bases, J lost 9 bases, and 9 bases lay in between. Per germline, CDR1 SEHNR and CDR2 FQNEAQ (reference sequence). CDR3 bases: TGTGCCAGCAGCTTGAGGGCTGGTGAGCAGTTCTTC. The encoded protein is CASSLRAGEQFF.

This chain joins TRBV6-6 and TRBJ2-7, with a tentative D call TRBD1 (6 bases). V lost 8 bases and J lost 1, with 12 bases in between. The CDR3 length is 13 residues. CDR1 and CDR2 from the germline V gene are MNHNY and SVGAGI (reference sequence). Here the CDR3 reads CASVHRVSYEQYF. CDR3 sequence (DNA): TGTGCCAGCGTTCACAGGGTTTCCTACGAGCAGTACTTC.

The chain is built from TRBV29-1 and TRBJ1-2; TRBD1 agrees at 9 bases. The CDR3 is made up of 17 amino acids. Germline V gene lookup returns CDR1 SQVTM and CDR2 ANQGSEA. The V gene end was trimmed by 5 bases and the J gene end by 7 bases; junction bases not matched to a gene: 20. CDR3 amino acids: CSVLLKLHRDREGGYTF. In DNA form, the CDR3 reads TGCAGCGTTCTCCTAAAACTACACCGGGACAGGGAAGGTGGCTACACCTTC.

This clone was found once. The V and J genes are TRBV28 and TRBJ1-6; 7 bases map to TRBD1. The V gene end was trimmed by 6 bases and the J gene end by 8 bases; junction bases not matched to a gene: 10. CDR3 length: 15 amino acids. In germline, CDR1 is MDHEN, CDR2 SYDVKM. The CDR3 nucleotides read TGTGCCAGCAGACAATACCACAGGGGTGATTCACCCCTCCACTTT. Its protein is CASRQYHRGDSPLHF.

This clone was found once. The CDR3 loop reads CASSLSTTGIGEAFF. The DNA for the CDR3 is TGTGCCAGCAGTTTATCCACCACAGGGATTGGTGAAGCTTTCTTT. The chain links TRBV27 to TRBJ1-1, with a tentative D call TRBD1 (6 bases). Trimming stripped 0 bases from V and 7 bases from J, with 15 bases between. The CDR3 spans 15 residues. Germline V gene lookup returns CDR1 MNHEY and CDR2 SMNVEV (reference sequence).